Listed here are 10 T cell receptor beta chains from one sample, sequenced in a study of beta chain features in type 1 diabetes. Every isolated RNA sample was fully reverse transcribed, so sequencing captured expressed TCRB transcripts. Generated by immunoSEQ multiplex PCR, the TCRdb table keeps only in-frame clones and is missing some. This sample carries hundreds of thousands of clones, around 13% of them seen once, and the ten largest clones take roughly 0.017%. The sequencing sample was made of naive CD4+ T cells from blood. These TCRs come from a young man in good health.

The J gene is TRBJ2-7, the V gene TRBV5-1; 8 positions match TRBD2. Germline assignment: CDR1 SGHRS and CDR2 YFSETQ. The CDR3 length is 15 residues. V dropped 4 bases and J dropped 0; count of bases not matched to a gene: 6. The CDR3 coding sequence is TGCGCCAGCAGCGGGGGCGGGGGGAGCTCCTACGAGCAGTACTTC. Protein: CASSGGGGSSYEQYF.

The chain carries TRBV30 and TRBJ2-2; 9 bases are shared with TRBD1. Germline lookup yields CDR1 GTSNPN and CDR2 SVGIG (reference sequence). The CDR3 is 13 residues long. V gave up 2 bases and J gave up 6 bases; unmatched junction bases: 1. CDR3 sequence reads: CAWSHRGPGELFF. The CDR3, as DNA: TGTGCCTGGAGTCACAGGGGGCCCGGGGAGCTGTTTTTT.

The rearrangement links TRBV6-1 to TRBJ2-5; 10 nucleotides align to TRBD1. Losses at the gene ends were 4 bases for V and 5 bases for J; bases not matched to a gene: 4. The CDR3 consists of 14 residues. Germline V gives CDR1 MNHNS, CDR2 SASEGT. The CDR3 coding sequence is TGTGCCAGCAGTGTTGACAGGGGGCACGAGACCCAGTACTTC. This codes for CASSVDRGHETQYF.

The chain joins TRBV11-2 to TRBJ1-2; D possibly corresponds to TRBD1 (6 bases). The CDR3 is 13 amino acids. The V end was cut by 5 bases, the J end by 12 bases, with 19 bases between. Germline CDR1 is SGHAT and CDR2 is FQNNGV. DNA of the CDR3: TGTGCCAGCAGCCCCAGAGGTCTGGCAGGGGACACCTTC. Protein: CASSPRGLAGDTF.

This clone was counted between two and nine times. The chain combines TRBV5-4 with TRBJ1-2; D not resolved. Germline V gene sequence: CDR1 SGHNT, CDR2 YYREEE (reference sequence). Trimming pared 2 bases from V and 7 bases from J, leaving 9 bases between. The CDR3 spans 12 residues. The CDR3 DNA reads TGTGCCAGCAGCTTCCAGGAGGGTGGCTACACCTTC. The encoded protein is CASSFQEGGYTF.

Only a few counts were recorded for this clone. V gene TRBV5-8 combines with J gene TRBJ2-5; D possibly corresponds to TRBD1 (6 bases). Germline CDR1 reads SGHTS; CDR2 reads YDEGEE. The V gene lost 6 bases and the J gene lost 4 bases, with 19 bases spanning the gap. CDR3 length: 15 amino acids. CDR3 in amino acids: CASTKIQGSRETQYF. DNA for the CDR3: TGTGCCAGCACCAAAATACAGGGATCAAGAGAGACCCAGTACTTC.

This clone was seen only a few times. This rearrangement joins TRBV23-1 to TRBJ1-1; D may be TRBD1 (6 bases). TRBV23-1 is flagged as an ORF with uncertain function. CDR3 length: 16 residues. Trimming took 3 bases from V and 0 from J, leaving 14 bases between them. The CDR3 DNA follows: TGCGCCAGCAGTCAGGCGGGGGCTCTGGTGAACACTGAAGCTTTCTTT. This sequence encodes CASSQAGALVNTEAFF.

The rearrangement links TRBV9 to TRBJ2-2; 7 bases map to TRBD1. The CDR3 contains 13 residues. Looked up from germline, CDR1 is SGDLS and CDR2 is YYNGEE. The ends lost 5 bases at V and 4 bases at J; junction bases unmatched: 2. The CDR3 is CASRNRGTGELFF. The CDR3 DNA reads as TGTGCCAGCAGAAACAGGGGCACCGGGGAGCTGTTTTTT.

This clone was seen a handful of times. This chain uses TRBV12-5 with TRBJ2-3; D uncertain. Germline CDR1 reads LGHNT; CDR2 reads FRNRAP. The V gene lost 3 bases and the J gene lost 4 bases, with 2 bases spanning the gap. This CDR3 spans 11 amino acids. The CDR3 DNA follows: TGTGCTAGTGGTTTCGCAGATACGCAGTATTTT. This codes for CASGFADTQYF.

The chain carries TRBV7-9 and TRBJ2-5, with TRBD2 matching over 12 bases. The V segment lost 5 bases and the J segment 3 bases; nucleotides outside the gene matches: 7. The CDR3 loop spans 16 amino acids. Germline CDR1 reads SEHNR; CDR2 reads FQNEAQ (reference sequence). CDR3 in DNA: TGTGCCAGCAGCCTACGGACTAGCGGGGATAAAGAGACCCAGTACTTC. As protein: CASSLRTSGDKETQYF.